A selection of T cell receptor beta chains follows, all from one sample in a study of regulatory T cells in long-lasting Graves disease. From the multiplex PCR reads, TCRdb called clonotypes with MiXCR, one entry per CDR3 protein. This repertoire shows fewer than 400,000 distinct CDR3 sequences, 15% to 20% found once; its top ten account for 29%. Sequences were derived from peripheral blood mononuclear cells (PBMCs), sampled when the disease was refractory, from a patient treated with antithyroid drugs. These receptors were obtained from a female donor with Graves disease. The CDR3 runs from the conserved cysteine through the conserved F or W. A D gene is named only where the DNA matches it firmly. The size of a clone is reported for some rows only, either as once, few or many, or as a class for expanded clones.

d_call | j_call | clone_size | v_call | cdr3_aa | cdr3_nt
TRBD1 | TRBJ2-7 | . | TRBV7-2 | CASSRDRGVYEQYF | TGTGCCAGCAGCCGGGACAGGGGCGTCTACGAGCAGTACTTC
. | TRBJ2-7 | . | TRBV11-2 | CASSIVPAGEQYF | TGTGCCAGCAGCATCGTACCAGCAGGCGAGCAGTACTTC
TRBD1 | TRBJ2-2 | . | TRBV11-1 | CASNPRTGNTGELFF | TGTGCCAGCAACCCCCGGACAGGGAACACCGGGGAGCTGTTTTTT
TRBD2 | TRBJ2-2 | once | TRBV30 | CAWSGKRGGLGGELFF | TGTGCCTGGAGCGGGAAGCGGGGGGGCCTCGGCGGGGAGCTGTTTTTT
TRBD2 | TRBJ2-7 | few | TRBV29-1 | CSVEDQRERSEQYF | TGCAGCGTTGAAGATCAGCGGGAGAGGAGCGAGCAGTACTTC
TRBD2 | TRBJ2-2 | few | TRBV7-9 | CASSLALNYGRDYTGELFF | TGTGCCAGCAGCTTAGCGCTAAACTACGGGAGGGATTACACCGGGGAGCTGTTTTTT
. | TRBJ2-7 | . | TRBV5-1 | CASSLGGPTSYEQYF | TGCGCCAGCAGCTTGGGCGGGCCTACATCCTACGAGCAGTACTTC
. | TRBJ1-2 | many | TRBV7-8 | CASSSRDPSYGYTF | TGTGCCAGCAGCTCCCGGGACCCTTCCTATGGCTACACCTTC
. | TRBJ1-6 | many | TRBV15 | CATSTSPRGANSPLHF | TGTGCCACCAGCACCAGCCCGAGGGGCGCCAATTCACCCCTCCACTTT
. | TRBJ2-7 | few | TRBV6-1 | CASNPQGNPYEQYF | TGTGCCAGCAACCCCCAGGGTAACCCTTACGAGCAGTACTTC
. | TRBJ2-7 | many | TRBV27 | CASSLTPDHYEQYF | TGTGCCAGCAGTTTAACCCCGGACCACTACGAGCAGTACTTC
TRBD1 | TRBJ2-7 | few | TRBV27 | CASSGLDRGLAYEQYF | TGTGCCAGCAGTGGACTGGACAGGGGGTTAGCCTACGAGCAGTACTTC
. | TRBJ1-6 | few | TRBV30 | CAWSPGTYNSPLHF | TGTGCCTGGAGTCCCGGGACCTATAATTCACCCCTCCACTTT
TRBD2 | TRBJ2-5 | . | TRBV9 | CASSPTGGRARETQYF | TGTGCCAGCAGCCCCACCGGCGGGAGGGCCCGAGAGACCCAGTACTTC
TRBD2 | TRBJ2-1 | few | TRBV11-2 | CASSPGTSSSYEQFF | TGTGCCAGCAGCCCCGGGACTAGCAGCTCATATGAGCAGTTCTTC
. | TRBJ1-5 | . | TRBV20-1 | CSASRGRYNQPQHF | TGCAGTGCTAGCCGTGGACGGTACAATCAGCCCCAGCATTTT
. | TRBJ2-7 | few | TRBV6-2/TRBV6-3 | CASSALGRLSYEQYF | TGTGCCAGCAGCGCCTTGGGGCGGTTGTCCTACGAGCAGTACTTC
. | TRBJ2-7 | many | TRBV12-3/TRBV12-4 | CASSLALQGEQYF | TGTGCCAGCAGTTTAGCCTTGCAGGGCGAGCAGTACTTC
. | TRBJ2-3 | few | TRBV13 | CASNSGIDTQYF | TGTGCCAGCAATTCGGGAATAGATACGCAGTATTTT
. | TRBJ1-1 | many | TRBV7-3 | CASSLNRDTEAFF | TGTGCCAGCAGCTTAAACAGGGACACTGAAGCTTTCTTT
. | TRBJ2-7 | many | TRBV20-1 | CSARVVTGYEQYF | TGCAGTGCTAGAGTGGTAACAGGCTACGAGCAGTACTTC
. | TRBJ2-4 | . | TRBV10-3 | CAISEGGQNIQYF | TGTGCCATCAGTGAGGGCGGCCAAAACATTCAGTACTTC
. | TRBJ1-2 | many | TRBV14 | CASSQQGGGYGYTF | TGTGCCAGCAGCCAACAGGGCGGAGGCTATGGCTACACCTTC
TRBD2 | TRBJ2-5 | few | TRBV9 | CASSSGWGGPYQETQYF | TGTGCCAGCAGCTCGGGGTGGGGGGGACCGTACCAAGAGACCCAGTACTTC
. | TRBJ2-5 | many | TRBV20-1 | CSARNPNGKIQETQYF | TGCAGTGCTAGGAACCCCAACGGCAAAATCCAAGAGACCCAGTACTTC
. | TRBJ1-3 | . | TRBV19 | CASSIVEGREENF | TGTGCCAGTAGTATTGTAGAGGGGAGAGAGGAGAATTTT
. | TRBJ1-6 | . | TRBV20-1 | CSAREGQKLYNSPLHF | TGCAGTGCTAGAGAAGGACAGAAATTATATAATTCACCCCTCCACTTT
. | TRBJ1-4 | few | TRBV19 | CASSIRGGGEKLFF | TGTGCCAGTAGTATTCGCGGCGGCGGTGAAAAACTGTTTTTT
. | TRBJ1-4 | . | TRBV6-2/TRBV6-3 | CASSYSNTGRPENEKLFF | TGTGCCAGCAGTTACTCGAACACCGGACGGCCGGAAAATGAAAAACTGTTTTTT
. | TRBJ2-7 | . | TRBV5-1 | CASSPSSVPSYEQYF | TGCGCCAGCAGCCCATCTAGCGTCCCTTCCTACGAGCAGTACTTC
TRBD1 | TRBJ1-4 | . | TRBV27 | CASRPGQGKATNEKLFF | TGTGCCAGCAGACCGGGACAGGGGAAAGCAACTAATGAAAAACTGTTTTTT
. | TRBJ2-2 | few | TRBV25-1 | CASSFGAEPRHTGELFF | TGTGCCAGCAGTTTTGGGGCCGAGCCACGGCATACCGGGGAGCTGTTTTTT
TRBD2 | TRBJ2-7 | many | TRBV3-1 | CASSQGLAGGSYEQYF | TGTGCCAGCAGCCAAGGACTAGCGGGAGGGTCCTACGAGCAGTACTTC
. | TRBJ1-4 | . | TRBV20-1 | CSARDGQPNEKLFF | TGCAGTGCTAGAGATGGACAGCCTAATGAAAAACTGTTTTTT
TRBD1 | TRBJ1-6 | many | TRBV6-9 | CASSYRAGGMTNSPLHF | TGTGCCAGCAGTTACAGGGCAGGGGGCATGACTAATTCACCCCTCCACTTT
. | TRBJ1-5 | . | TRBV10-3 | CAISESGGQPQHF | TGTGCCATCAGTGAGTCTGGGGGTCAGCCCCAGCATTTT
. | TRBJ1-5 | few | TRBV13 | CASLWPGGNQPQHF | TGTGCCAGCTTGTGGCCTGGGGGCAATCAGCCCCAGCATTTT
TRBD2 | TRBJ2-5 | many | TRBV10-3 | CAISTPTPGLAGGEETQYF | TGTGCCATCAGTACTCCGACCCCTGGACTAGCGGGAGGGGAAGAGACCCAGTACTTC
. | TRBJ2-6 | few | TRBV20-1 | CSARGRTGANVLTF | TGCAGTGCTAGAGGGAGGACTGGGGCCAACGTCCTGACTTTC
TRBD1 | TRBJ1-2 | few | TRBV20-1 | CSASPGQGRGYTF | TGCAGTGCTAGTCCGGGACAGGGTCGTGGCTACACCTTC
. | TRBJ2-5 | few | TRBV4-1 | CASSQVPGLETQYF | TGCGCCAGCAGCCAAGTTCCGGGGTTAGAGACCCAGTACTTC
. | TRBJ2-7 | many | TRBV2 | CASSDLFTPEQYF | TGTGCCAGCAGTGACTTATTCACCCCCGAGCAGTACTTC
. | TRBJ1-5 | many | TRBV12-3/TRBV12-4 | CASSFVVDQPQHF | TGTGCCAGCAGTTTCGTAGTGGATCAGCCCCAGCATTTT
TRBD1 | TRBJ2-7 | . | TRBV12-3/TRBV12-4 | CASSYTGTAFAEQYF | TGTGCCAGCAGTTACACCGGGACAGCGTTCGCCGAGCAGTACTTC
. | TRBJ1-6 | few | TRBV29-1 | CSVSRDSNSPLHF | TGCAGCGTTTCCCGGGACTCGAATTCACCCCTCCACTTT
. | TRBJ1-2 | . | TRBV19 | CASSIDRKGTNYGYTF | TGTGCCAGTAGTATAGATCGGAAGGGCACTAACTATGGCTACACCTTC
. | TRBJ2-7 | many | TRBV27 | CASSHHETTYEQYF | TGTGCCAGCAGCCACCATGAGACAACCTACGAGCAGTACTTC
TRBD1 | TRBJ1-5 | . | TRBV9 | CASSVLDRGYLSNQPQHF | TGTGCCAGCAGCGTACTGGACAGGGGTTACTTAAGCAATCAGCCCCAGCATTTT